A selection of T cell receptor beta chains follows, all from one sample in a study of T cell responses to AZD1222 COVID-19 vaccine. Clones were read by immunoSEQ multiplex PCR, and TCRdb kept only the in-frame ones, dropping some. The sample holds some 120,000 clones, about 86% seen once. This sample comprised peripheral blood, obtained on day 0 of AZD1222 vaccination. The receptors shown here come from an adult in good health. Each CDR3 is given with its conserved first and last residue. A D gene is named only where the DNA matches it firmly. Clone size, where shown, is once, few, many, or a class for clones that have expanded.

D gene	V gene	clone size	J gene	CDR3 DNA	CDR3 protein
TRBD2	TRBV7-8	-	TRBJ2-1	TGTGCCAGCAGCTTCTTCCAAGCGGGAGACGGCAATGAGCAGTTCTTC	CASSFFQAGDGNEQFF
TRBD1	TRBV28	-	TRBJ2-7	TGTGCCAGCAGGGGGGGGACAGGGTCCTACGAGCAGTACTTC	CASRGGTGSYEQYF
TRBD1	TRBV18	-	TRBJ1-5	TGTGCCAGCTCACCCGAGGGACAGCTAAGCAATCAGCCCCAGCATTTT	CASSPEGQLSNQPQHF
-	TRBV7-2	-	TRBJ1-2	TGTGCCAGCAGCTGGCAGGCCCGCCTCTATGGCTACACCTTC	CASSWQARLYGYTF
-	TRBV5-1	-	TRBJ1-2	TGCGCCAGCAGCTTTGCTGGGAAGGGCTACACCTTC	CASSFAGKGYTF
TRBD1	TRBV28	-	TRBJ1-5	TGTGCCAGCAGTTTACCGAGACAGGGTAGCAATCAGCCCCAGCATTTT	CASSLPRQGSNQPQHF
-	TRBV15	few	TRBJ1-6	TGTGCCACCAGCAGAGATAACAACCCTAATTCACCCCTCCACTTT	CATSRDNNPNSPLHF
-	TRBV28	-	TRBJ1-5	TGTGCCAGCAGTTTTGGGCACGGAGGGAATCAGCCCCAGCATTTT	CASSFGHGGNQPQHF
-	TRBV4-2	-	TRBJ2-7	TGTGCCAGCAGCCAAATGGCTAGCGCCTCCTACGAGCAGTACTTC	CASSQMASASYEQYF
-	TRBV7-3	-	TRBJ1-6	TGTGCCAGCAGCCCCCGGAAACGGAACGGGGATTCACCCCTCCACTTT	CASSPRKRNGDSPLHF
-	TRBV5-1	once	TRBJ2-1	TGCGCCAGCAGCCTCGGACTAGGGGGAAATGAGCAGTTCTTC	CASSLGLGGNEQFF
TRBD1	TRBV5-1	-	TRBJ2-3	TGCGCCAGCAGCGGACAGGGAAGCACAGATACGCAGTATTTT	CASSGQGSTDTQYF
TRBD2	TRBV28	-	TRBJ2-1	TGTGCCAGCAGTTTATTTACAGCGGGAACAGACAATGAGCAGTTCTTC	CASSLFTAGTDNEQFF
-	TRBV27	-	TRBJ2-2	-	CASSLRTPGSCFF
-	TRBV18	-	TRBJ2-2	TGTGCCAGCTCACCACGGGGTAATAGCGGTAACACCGGGGAGCTGTTTTTT	CASSPRGNSGNTGELFF
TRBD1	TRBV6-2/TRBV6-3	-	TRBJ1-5	TGTGCCAGCAGTTCAACAGGGGCCTACAATCAGCCCCAGCATTTT	CASSSTGAYNQPQHF
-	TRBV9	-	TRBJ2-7	TGTGCCAGCAGCGCCCGGACGGGGGCCGGCGAGCAGTACTTC	CASSARTGAGEQYF
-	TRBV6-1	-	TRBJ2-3	TGTGCCAGCAGTGAACTTTTCAGAGATACGCAGTATTTT	CASSELFRDTQYF
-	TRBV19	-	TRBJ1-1	TGTGCCAGTAGTACCACAATTGACACTGAAGCTTTCTTT	CASSTTIDTEAFF
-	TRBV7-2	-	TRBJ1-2	TGTGCCAGCAGCTTATTGCGGGGGGGCAATGGCTACACCTTC	CASSLLRGGNGYTF
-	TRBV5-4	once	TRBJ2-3	TGTGCCAGCAGCCCGACGAGGGCGTCAGATACGCAGTATTTT	CASSPTRASDTQYF
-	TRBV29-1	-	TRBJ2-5	TGCAGCGTTACATATCGCGGGGGCCTCCAAGAGACCCAGTACTTC	CSVTYRGGLQETQYF
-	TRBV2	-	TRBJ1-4	TGTGCCAGCATTTTACAGGGAATTAATGAAAAACTGTTTTTT	CASILQGINEKLFF
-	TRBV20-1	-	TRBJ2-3	TGCAGTGCTAGTTGGGCGACTAGCACAGATACGCAGTATTTT	CSASWATSTDTQYF
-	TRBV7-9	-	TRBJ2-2	TGTGCCAGCAGTCGGGACATCCCCACCGGGGAGCTGTTTTTT	CASSRDIPTGELFF
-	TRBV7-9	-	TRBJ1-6	TGTGCCAGCAGCTTTCGTCCAGAGAATTCACCCCTCCACTTT	CASSFRPENSPLHF
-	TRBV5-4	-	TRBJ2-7	TGTGCCAGCAGCTTGGCGCAGGGGTTCCACGAGCAGTACTTC	CASSLAQGFHEQYF